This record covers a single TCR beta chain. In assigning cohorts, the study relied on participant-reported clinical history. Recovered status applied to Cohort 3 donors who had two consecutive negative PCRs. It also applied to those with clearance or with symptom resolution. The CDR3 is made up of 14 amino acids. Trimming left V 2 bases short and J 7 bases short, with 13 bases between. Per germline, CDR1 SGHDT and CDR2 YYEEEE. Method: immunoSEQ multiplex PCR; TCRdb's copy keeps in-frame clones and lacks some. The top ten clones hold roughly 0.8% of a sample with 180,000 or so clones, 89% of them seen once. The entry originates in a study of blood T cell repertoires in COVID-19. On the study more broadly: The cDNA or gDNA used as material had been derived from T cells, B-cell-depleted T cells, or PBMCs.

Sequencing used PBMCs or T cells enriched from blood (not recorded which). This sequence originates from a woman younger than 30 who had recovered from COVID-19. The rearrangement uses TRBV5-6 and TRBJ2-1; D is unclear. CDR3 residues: CASSFMSLRNEQFF. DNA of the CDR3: TGTGCCAGCAGCTTTATGTCCCTTCGGAATGAGCAGTTCTTC.